The text below deals with one T cell receptor (beta chain). Its cognate antigen is unknown. Using immunoSEQ multiplex PCR, the repertoire was profiled, and TCRdb retains in-frame clones only, with some absent. The sample includes around 30,000 clones, about 60% seen only once; the top ten take approximately 9.9%. After removal of 4 bases from V and 2 bases from J, the junction contained 6 bases not matched to a gene. The V gene's germline CDR1 is SGHNT and CDR2 YYREEE (reference sequence). The CDR3 is 16 amino acids. The sample comes from a study of vaccination effects on CD4 cells after COVID-19. About the research overall: Before sequencing took place, the ViraFEST assay used viral peptide pools to expand antigen-specific CD4+ T cells. Each person got two doses of an mRNA SARS-CoV-2 vaccine, BNT162b2 or mRNA-1273. Study findings and constraints: Healthy vaccine recipients' vaccine-induced clones were almost all SARS-CoV-2 mono-reactive.

The culture ran for around nine days before CD4+ T cells were isolated. Among the vaccine recipients, none had a prior SARS-CoV-2 infection, and nucleocapsid antibodies were negative. This receptor was identified in a human donor who received a COVID-19 vaccine. This rearrangement joins TRBV5-4 to TRBJ2-6; 7 bases line up with TRBD2. The specimen comprised CD4+ T cells from PBMCs cultured without peptide, sampled before COVID-19 vaccination. The CDR3, as DNA: TGTGCCAGCAGCACCGACGGGGGGACTGGGGCCAACGTCCTGACTTTC. It translates to CASSTDGGTGANVLTF. Supplemented by reference TRBV5-4 and TRBJ2-6, the full variable domain reads ETGVTQSPTHLIKTRGQQVTLRCSSQSGHNTVSWYQQALGQGPQFIFQYYREEENGRGNFPPRFSGLQFPNYSSELNVNALELDDSALYLCASSTDGGTGANVLTFGAGSRLTVL.